This TCR beta chain derives from a study of shared T cell receptors in the human thymus. Measured with immunoSEQ multiplex PCR; TCRdb has only the in-frame clones, and not every one. The sample lists 540,000 or so clones; about 80% were seen once. Germline CDR1 SGHRS, CDR2 YFSETQ. This CDR3 contains 13 residues. The trim removed 3 bases at V and 8 bases at J, leaving 6 bases unmatched. This same sample was also taken into another study, of human thymus T cells. From that report: Thymus was obtained from resections taken during corrective heart surgery. Blood and thymic repertoires both appeared biased in V and J gene usage.

Specimen: thymocytes. The genes are TRBV5-1 and TRBJ1-2, with TRBD1 matching 8 bases. The receptor's source is a boy under two years old with a congenital heart defect. CDR3 in amino acids: CASSSDRDGGYTF. The CDR3 region has the DNA TGCGCCAGCAGCTCGGACAGGGACGGCGGCTACACCTTC.